The 6 T cell receptor beta chains given below trace back to one sample, sequenced in a study of HIV-infected patients and healthy controls. Reverse transcription used roughly 450 ng RNA and constant-region primers for alpha and beta. Alpha and beta chain libraries were made separately by chain-specific third strand synthesis with multiplexing indices. TCRdb itself ran the 5' RACE reads through MiXCR, one entry per CDR3 protein. The table has some 14,000 distinct CDR3 sequences, around 10% seen once. Roughly three months, about 14 weeks, into antiretroviral therapy, follow-up blood was collected. No cell fractionation was done, so the repertoire covers all unsorted peripheral blood T cells. Sequenced material: blood, taken during antiretroviral therapy. Source of these receptors: an adult with HIV infection. The donor label of this sample is uncertain.

This clonotype was seen many times. The V gene is TRBV29-1, the J gene TRBJ2-7; TRBD2 might be the D (5 bases). Germline V gene sequence: CDR1 SQVTM, CDR2 ANQGSEA. Trimming stripped 0 bases from V and 0 bases from J, with 12 bases between. The CDR3 contains 15 residues. The CDR3, as DNA: TGCAGCGTTGAAGATCCTCGGGGTTACTCCTACGAGCAGTACTTC. Translated, it gives CSVEDPRGYSYEQYF.

This clonotype was seen only a few times. The J gene is TRBJ1-2, the V gene TRBV19; possible D gene TRBD1, 5 bases. The germline V gene has CDR1 LNHDA and CDR2 SQIVND (reference sequence). CDR3 length equals 13 residues. Deletions cut 3 bases from V and 7 bases from J, with 12 bases between. CDR3 sequence: CASSIGRVGGYTF. In nucleotides, the CDR3 is TGTGCCAGTAGTATCGGCAGGGTGGGTGGCTACACCTTC.

This clonotype was counted ten times or more. The chain uses TRBV6-5 and TRBJ2-7; D is undetermined. This CDR3 comprises 14 residues. V was pared by 6 bases and J by 6 bases, with 18 bases between. Germline CDR1 is MNHEY and CDR2 is SVGAGI. The CDR3 coding sequence is TGTGCCAGCAGCTACCTGGTCGTTGGGTCCGAGCAGTACTTC. It translates to CASSYLVVGSEQYF.

This clonotype was recorded at least ten times. The chain combines TRBV7-2 with TRBJ2-7; maybe TRBD1 (5 bases). Trimming took off 5 bases at V and 2 bases at J, with 16 bases between the two ends. This CDR3 is built from 15 residues. Germline lookup yields CDR1 SGHTA and CDR2 FQGNSA. The CDR3 loop is CASSPQTVMTYEQYF. Written as DNA, the CDR3 is TGTGCCAGCAGCCCCCAGACAGTTATGACCTACGAGCAGTACTTC.

This clonotype was found many times. The chain recombines TRBV29-1 with TRBJ2-5; D unresolved. The length of the CDR3 is 11 residues. The V gene lost 4 bases and the J gene lost 7 bases, with 10 bases spanning the gap. The germline gives CDR1 SQVTM, CDR2 ANQGSEA. The CDR3 DNA reads as TGCAGCGTTGTTGCCGCTGGGACCCAGTACTTC. Translated, it gives CSVVAAGTQYF.

The chain links TRBV11-3 to TRBJ2-2; 7 positions agree with TRBD2. Trimming took 5 bases from V and 6 from J; bases not matched to a gene: 12. The CDR3 sequence is 16 residues long. Germline values: CDR1 SGHNT, CDR2 YENEEA. CDR3 coding DNA: TGTGCCAGCAGCCCAAGCGGGGCCACGTACCCCGGGGAGCTGTTTTTT. Translating it yields CASSPSGATYPGELFF.